Following are 16 T cell receptor beta chains from one sample sequenced in a study of early T cells in non-severe SARS-CoV-2 infection. TCRdb analysed the 5' RACE reads with MiXCR anew, one entry per CDR3 protein. The sample includes 60,000 to 75,000 distinct CDR3 sequences, 4% to 6% of them seen just once. Sequencing was performed on whole blood, taken at baseline. The receptors were sampled from an adult who was a healthcare worker with PCR-confirmed SARS-CoV-2 infection or an uninfected control (not recorded which). The donor label of this sample is uncertain.

This clonotype was counted ten times or more. V usage is TRBV20-1 and J usage is TRBJ2-1; 8 positions agree with TRBD2. In germline, CDR1 is DFQATT, CDR2 SNEGSKA (reference sequence). The CDR3 has 14 amino acids. V was clipped by 3 bases and J by 2 bases; unmatched bases: 3. The CDR3: CSASGGGTYNEQFF. The CDR3 coding sequence is TGCAGTGCTAGTGGCGGGGGGACCTACAATGAGCAGTTCTTC.

The sample holds a few counts of this clonotype. The chain employs TRBV3-1 and TRBJ2-5; possibly TRBD1 or TRBD2 for D (5 bases each). This CDR3 spans 15 amino acids. Trimming took 4 bases from V and 3 from J, leaving 15 bases between them. The germline V gene encodes CDR1 LGHDT and CDR2 YNNKEL (reference sequence). DNA for the CDR3: TGTGCCAGCAGCCCCGCCGGGACGCGGAAAGAGACCCAGTACTTC. It encodes CASSPAGTRKETQYF.

Only a few counts were recorded for this clonotype. This chain joins TRBV7-2 and TRBJ2-3; the match to TRBD1 covers 10 bases. Germline CDR1 and CDR2: SGHTA and FQGNSA. This CDR3 contains 15 residues. J lost 4 bases, V lost 1 base, and 2 bases had no gene match. CDR3 loop: CASSLEGQGPDTQYF. The CDR3 bases are TGTGCCAGCAGCTTAGAGGGACAGGGGCCAGATACGCAGTATTTT.

This clonotype was detected a few times. This rearrangement joins TRBV28 to TRBJ1-1; no clear D. V shed 1 base and J shed 0 bases, with 9 bases lying between them. Germline assignment: CDR1 MDHEN and CDR2 SYDVKM. The CDR3 spans 15 residues. The CDR3 spells CASSLSSEMNTEAFF. In DNA, the CDR3 is TGTGCCAGCAGTTTATCTTCGGAGATGAACACTGAAGCTTTCTTT.

This clonotype has ten or more counts. The chain recombines TRBV14 with TRBJ2-3; no definite D call. Germline CDR1 SGHDN, CDR2 FVKESK. The CDR3 sequence is 13 residues long. The V gene lost 5 bases and the J gene lost 4 bases, with 10 bases spanning the gap. In nucleotides, the CDR3 is TGTGCCAGCAGCAGCTTAGTTGCAGATACGCAGTATTTT. Translation: CASSSLVADTQYF.

This clonotype was counted ten times or more. The V gene is TRBV19, the J gene TRBJ2-2, with TRBD1 matching over 10 bases. Germline V CDR1 and CDR2: LNHDA, SQIVND (reference sequence). The ends lost 10 bases at V and 0 bases at J; junction bases unmatched: 11. The CDR3 is 17 residues long. CDR3 DNA sequence: TGTGCCACCCCCTTGGGGACAGGGGCCTCGAACACCGGGGAGCTGTTTTTT. It codes for CATPLGTGASNTGELFF.

The sample holds many counts of this clonotype. This chain connects TRBV5-1 to TRBJ2-5, with D uncertain. Germline CDR1 reads SGHRS; CDR2 reads YFSETQ. Trimming shortened V by 2 bases and J by 3 bases, and 5 bases separated the two germline ends. The CDR3 loop spans 12 amino acids. CDR3 nucleotides: TGCGCCAGCAGCTTTTGGAAAGAGACCCAGTACTTC. Protein: CASSFWKETQYF.

This clonotype was counted at least ten times. J is TRBJ1-6 and V is TRBV5-6; maybe TRBD1 (6 bases). V lost 4 bases and J lost 3, with 11 bases in between. Per the germline V gene, CDR1 is SGHDT and CDR2 is YYEEEE. The CDR3 contains 15 residues. The chain's CDR3 is CASSPGVGYNSPLHF. In DNA form, the CDR3 reads TGTGCCAGCAGCCCAGGGGTTGGCTATAATTCACCCCTCCACTTT. Together with reference TRBV5-6 and TRBJ1-6, the CDR3 gives the full variable domain: DAGVTQSPTHLIKTRGQQVTLRCSPKSGHDTVSWYQQALGQGPQFIFQYYEEEERQRGNFPDRFSGHQFPNYSSELNVNALLLGDSALYLCASSPGVGYNSPLHFGNGTRLTVT.

In its sample, this clonotype was seen many times. This rearrangement joins TRBV12-3 or TRBV12-4 to TRBJ1-5, with TRBD1 identical over 12 bases. The CDR3 consists of 17 residues. V dropped 1 base and J dropped 5; count of bases not matched to a gene: 6. The CDR3 protein is CASSLGRDRGRHQPQHF. CDR3 DNA: TGTGCCAGCAGTTTAGGGCGGGACAGGGGGCGACATCAGCCCCAGCATTTT.

Only a few counts were recorded for this clonotype. The V call is TRBV28, the J call TRBJ1-5, with D uncertain. Trimming took 7 bases from V and 0 from J, leaving 7 bases between them. CDR3 length: 13 amino acids. Germline CDR1 and CDR2: MDHEN and SYDVKM. The CDR3 protein is CASNRNSNQPQHF. The CDR3 DNA reads as TGTGCCAGCAACCGCAATAGCAATCAGCCCCAGCATTTT.

Ten or more counts support this clonotype. The V call is TRBV7-2, the J call TRBJ2-7, with 10 nucleotides matching TRBD2. Per germline, CDR1 SGHTA and CDR2 FQGNSA. CDR3 size: 13 residues. V shed 5 bases, J shed 4 bases, and the junction held 2 bases outside the gene matches. The CDR3, as DNA: TGTGCCAGCAGCCTACTAGCGGGATACGAGCAGTACTTC. Encoded protein: CASSLLAGYEQYF.

Ten or more counts support this clonotype. This chain links TRBV6-1 with TRBJ2-1; TRBD2 is a possible D gene (5 bases). The CDR3 sequence is 14 residues long. With 0 bases removed from V and 6 bases from J, the gap between germline ends came to 9 bases. Germline V gives CDR1 MNHNS, CDR2 SASEGT. The DNA for the CDR3 is TGTGCCAGCAGTGAAGCCGTCCTAGCCAATGAGCAGTTCTTC. Amino acids: CASSEAVLANEQFF.

This clonotype was seen a handful of times. V gene TRBV7-9 combines with J gene TRBJ1-2; D ambiguous. With 5 bases removed from V and 1 base from J, the gap between germline ends came to 11 bases. CDR1 is SEHNR, CDR2 FQNEAQ, per germline (reference sequence). The CDR3 runs to 14 residues. Here the CDR3 reads CASSRVGVNYGYTF. The CDR3 nucleotides read TGTGCCAGCAGCCGGGTAGGAGTTAACTATGGCTACACCTTC. The whole variable domain, filled in from reference TRBV7-9 and TRBJ1-2, reads DTGVSQNPRHKITKRGQNVTFRCDPISEHNRLYWYRQTLGQGPEFLTYFQNEAQLEKSRLLSDRFSAERPKGSFSTLEIQRTEQGDSAMYLCASSRVGVNYGYTFGSGTRLTVV.

The rearrangement uses TRBV28 and TRBJ1-2, with a weak D call TRBD1 (6 bases). CDR1 is MDHEN, CDR2 SYDVKM, per germline. The CDR3 loop spans 14 amino acids. With 4 bases removed from V and 2 bases from J, the gap between germline ends came to 11 bases. CDR3 amino acids: CASSSRGENYGYTF. The CDR3 DNA is TGTGCCAGCAGTTCCAGGGGCGAAAACTATGGCTACACCTTC.

This clonotype was detected many times. The rearrangement joins TRBV12-5 to TRBJ2-2; no clear D gene. Germline V lookup: CDR1 LGHNT, CDR2 FRNRAP. This CDR3 comprises 13 residues. Trimming stripped 2 bases from V and 4 bases from J, with 5 bases between. In DNA, the CDR3 is TGTGCTAGTGGTTTGATCAGCACCGGGGAGCTGTTTTTT. Translating it yields CASGLISTGELFF.

This clonotype was detected many times. This chain joins TRBV4-3 and TRBJ2-3; 8 positions agree with TRBD2. J was trimmed by 0 bases and V by 0 bases; bases with no gene match: 8. Germline loops: CDR1 LGHNA, CDR2 YSLEER. CDR3 length: 18 amino acids. DNA of the CDR3: TGCGCCAGCAGCCAAGATTACCCGGGGGGGACTAGCACAGATACGCAGTATTTT. This codes for CASSQDYPGGTSTDTQYF.